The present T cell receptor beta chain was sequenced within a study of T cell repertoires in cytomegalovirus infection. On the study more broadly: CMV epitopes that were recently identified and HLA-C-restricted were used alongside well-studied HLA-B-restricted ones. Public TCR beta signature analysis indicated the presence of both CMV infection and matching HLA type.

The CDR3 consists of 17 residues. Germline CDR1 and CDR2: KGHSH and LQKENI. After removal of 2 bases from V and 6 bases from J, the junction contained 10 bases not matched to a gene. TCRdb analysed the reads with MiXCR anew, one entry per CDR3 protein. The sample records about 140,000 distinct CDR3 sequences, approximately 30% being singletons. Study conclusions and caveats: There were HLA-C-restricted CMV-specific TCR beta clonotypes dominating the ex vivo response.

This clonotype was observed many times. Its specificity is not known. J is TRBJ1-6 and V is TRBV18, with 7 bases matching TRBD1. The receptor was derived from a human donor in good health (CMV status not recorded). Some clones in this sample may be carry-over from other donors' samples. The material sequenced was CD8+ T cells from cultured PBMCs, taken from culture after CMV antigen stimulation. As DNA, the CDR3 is TGTGCCAGCTCACCAGAGGACAGGAAAGTGGGTAATTCACCCCTCCACTTT. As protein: CASSPEDRKVGNSPLHF.